This T cell receptor (beta chain) was obtained from a study of Ad26.COV2.S vaccination and SARS-CoV-2 variants. Study-level background: Trial arm assignment for the donor was COV1001 Ad26.COV2.S. Donor got 5x10^10 or 1x10^11 viral particles of Ad26.COV2.S. Study-level results: Vaccinees and placebo recipients showed similar non-spike TCR breadth. Quantification of TCR breadth and depth may have yielded underestimates of total T cell responses.

Germline lookup yields CDR1 SGHDT and CDR2 YYEEEE. Trimming removed 4 bases from V and 11 bases from J; junction bases left unmatched: 8. The CDR3 has 13 residues. Sample treatment: some 19 received Ad26.COV2.S at low or high dose, single or two shots; 5 received placebo; per-sample allocation not given. Sampling took place 63 days after the first vaccine or placebo injection. Remarks on this clone: Its matching antigen is unknown.

The protocol was immunoSEQ multiplex PCR, while the TCRdb copy is restricted to in-frame clones and leaves out a portion. The sample shows 380,000 or so clones, 70% to 90% of them seen only once. The sequencing here drew on peripheral blood, taken in a trial of Ad26.COV2.S vaccine versus placebo. The TCR comes from a person between 18 and 59 years old who received the Ad26.COV2.S COVID-19 vaccine or a placebo. The rearrangement links TRBV5-6 to TRBJ1-1; 10 nucleotides agree with TRBD1. The CDR3 here is CASSTRQGAKAFF. The CDR3 DNA reads as TGTGCCAGCAGCACCCGACAGGGGGCGAAGGCTTTCTTT.